This T cell receptor beta chain was recovered during a study of T cell responses to AZD1222 COVID-19 vaccine. There are 13 residues in the CDR3. Trimming took off 3 bases at V and 7 bases at J, with 9 bases between the two ends. Germline CDR1 reads MNHEY; CDR2 reads SMNVEV (reference sequence). As regards this clone: Antigen unknown.

General observations from the study: Among the donors, most were white British and more were female, and clonal diversity was possibly underestimated. At study baseline, merely five or six AZD1222 recipients were seropositive.

Combined were second doses at about 4 or about 12 weeks. Produced via immunoSEQ multiplex PCR; TCRdb's table is partial and in-frame only. Here the sample spans about 83,000 clones, approximately 90% being singletons. This chain links TRBV27 with TRBJ2-2; no definite D call. The source of this sequence is an adult who received the AZD1222 COVID-19 vaccine. The input for sequencing was peripheral blood, taken 28 days after the second AZD1222 dose. CDR3 DNA: TGTGCCAGCAGTTTCGAGCGAGACGGGGAGCTGTTTTTT. Translating gives CASSFERDGELFF.